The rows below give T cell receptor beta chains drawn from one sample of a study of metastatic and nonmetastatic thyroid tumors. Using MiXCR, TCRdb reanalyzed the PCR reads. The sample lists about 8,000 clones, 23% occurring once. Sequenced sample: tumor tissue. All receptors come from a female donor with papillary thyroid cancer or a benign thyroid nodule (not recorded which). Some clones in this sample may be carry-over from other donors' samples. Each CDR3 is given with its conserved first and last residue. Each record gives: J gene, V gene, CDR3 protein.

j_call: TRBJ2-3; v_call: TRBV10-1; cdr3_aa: CASRGGSSTDTQYF
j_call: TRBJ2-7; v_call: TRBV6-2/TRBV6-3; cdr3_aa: CASSTRQGTTYEQYF
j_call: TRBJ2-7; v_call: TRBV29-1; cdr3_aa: CSVEDKGTASYEQYF
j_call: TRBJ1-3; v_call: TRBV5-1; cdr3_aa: CASSLDRPSGNTIYF
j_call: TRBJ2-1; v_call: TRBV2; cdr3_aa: CASRYTSGSHNEQFF
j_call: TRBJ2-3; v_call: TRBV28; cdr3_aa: CASSFYSTDTQYF
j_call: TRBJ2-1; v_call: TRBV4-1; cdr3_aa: CASSHPHRQGGYNEQFF
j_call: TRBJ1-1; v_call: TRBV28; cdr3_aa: CASSLSPGSMNTEAFF
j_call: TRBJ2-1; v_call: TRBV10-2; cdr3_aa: CASSESTATGHEQFF
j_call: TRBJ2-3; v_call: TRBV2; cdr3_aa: CASISTSGRTDTQYF